This TCR beta chain was retrieved from a study of regulatory T cells in long-lasting Graves disease. Study details: The antithyroid drugs taken by newly diagnosed Graves' patients had been used for under 3 months.

This clonotype came up many times. Time point given: newly diagnosed GD, antithyroid drugs for less than 3 months. Extracted PBMC RNA gave rise to the TCR library. Trimming took 1 base from V and 4 from J, leaving 11 bases between them. This CDR3 is 15 amino acids long. Building the TCR beta libraries relied on iRepertoire HTBI primers, and CDR3 regions underwent Arm-PCR. TCRdb itself ran the multiplex PCR reads through MiXCR, one entry per CDR3 protein. The sample gives under 250,000 distinct CDR3 sequences, roughly 19% of which show up once; 10% to 15% is in the top ten. The sample was also reused in another study, on T cells in Graves' hyperthyroidism and ophthalmopathy. That report adds: Clinical symptoms, serum thyroxine and TRAb, thyroid ultrasound and orbital computed tomography together formed the diagnostic basis.

This clonotype was obtained from a young woman with Graves disease. The sequencing used peripheral blood mononuclear cells (PBMCs), collected at new diagnosis, from a patient treated with antithyroid drugs. This chain connects TRBV12-3 or TRBV12-4 to TRBJ1-3; D is uncertain. The CDR3 loop is CASSLGGKLGNTIYF. The CDR3, as DNA: TGTGCCAGCAGTTTAGGGGGAAAGTTAGGAAACACCATATATTTT.